This T cell receptor (beta chain) emerged from a study of T-cell memory formation after mild COVID-19. Study-level information: Largely donor-specific TCR clusters were found. Study-wide results and caveats: Clones which contracted sat mainly in CM and EM if CD4+, and in EMRA if CD8+. Day 15 to 85 contracting clones showed balanced CD4/CD8; later expanders leaned CD4+.

TCRdb independently ran MiXCR on the 5' RACE reads; one entry per CDR3 protein. Found here are about 140,000 distinct CDR3 sequences, 11% to 15% of them singletons; the top ten hold about 26%. This clonotype was observed a single time. Its antigen is not identified. The CDR3 runs to 14 residues. With V trimmed by 3 bases and J by 9 bases, 6 bases remained unmatched. Germline CDR1 and CDR2: MNHEY and SMNVEV (reference sequence). The sample taken for sequencing was PBMCs or a T cell subset sorted from them (not recorded which). The chain employs TRBV27 and TRBJ2-1; 9 bases map to TRBD2. This TCR came from an adult woman who had mild COVID-19 (a few samples of this study predate the infection). Cell type and time point are not known. The CDR3 DNA sequence: TGTGCCAGCAGTTTTGGCGGGGGGGACCCTGAGCAGTTCTTC. As protein: CASSFGGGDPEQFF.